The clone carrying this T cell receptor beta chain was detected a few times. This entry belongs to a study of blood T cells in healthy people across ages. The CDR3 is made up of 13 amino acids. V lost 0 bases, J lost 5 bases, and 6 bases lay in between. Germline values: CDR1 LGHNA, CDR2 YSLEER. Next came a second PCR, run for roughly 6 to 11 cycles, which used a sample-barcoded 5' primer along with a J-beta primer mix. TCRdb re-called the 5' RACE reads through MiXCR, storing one row per CDR3 protein. The data hold approximately 800,000 distinct CDR3 sequences, with more than 55% observed a single time.

The sequence came from a man aged 35 to 55 in good health. V gene TRBV4-3 combines with J gene TRBJ2-3; no definite D call. Material: blood. CDR3 sequence reads: CASSQESRDTQYF. CDR3 DNA sequence: TGCGCCAGCAGCCAAGAAAGTCGAGATACGCAGTATTTT.